This T cell receptor beta chain was captured by sequencing in a study of T cell responses to AZD1222 COVID-19 vaccine. Germline V CDR1 and CDR2: LNHDA, SQIVND (reference sequence). The CDR3 has 12 amino acids. The ends were cut back, 7 bases at V and 7 bases at J, with 10 bases in the middle. Pooling was applied to second doses at about 4 or about 12 weeks. On this clone itself: Its matching antigen is unknown.

Findings of the study overall: It was only 6 or 7 AZD1222 recipients who were seropositive at baseline.

The repertoire was sequenced with immunoSEQ multiplex PCR; TCRdb's copy has only in-frame clones and lacks some. The sample contains approximately 100,000 clones, approximately 87% of which appear only once. The chain links TRBV19 to TRBJ1-4; no firm D call. This receptor was identified in an adult who received the AZD1222 COVID-19 vaccine. Material: peripheral blood, obtained 28 days after the second AZD1222 dose. The CDR3 nucleotides read TGTGCCAGTAACCCGGGGAGTGAAAAACTGTTTTTT. Translated, it gives CASNPGSEKLFF.